One T cell receptor (beta chain) is described in this entry. Participant ages covered roughly 18 to 89 years across 25 or so US areas. The sample belongs to a study of blood T cell repertoires in COVID-19. Overall study context: Sites in the United States, Italy and Spain provided acute and convalescent COVID-19 samples.

This CDR3 has 15 residues. CDR1 SGHRS and CDR2 YFSETQ come from the germline V gene. The V gene lost 0 bases and the J gene lost 6 bases, with 13 bases spanning the gap. Original analysis: Scientists estimated how many nucleated cells there were by amplifying reference gene primers. Here immunoSEQ multiplex PCR was the method, and the copy in TCRdb shows in-frame clones only, minus some. V and J calls and clone size are given by that table; D and trimming were obtained from the DNA. The repertoire consists of approximately 220,000 clones, with approximately 88% occurring once and the leading ten covering approximately 2.8%.

Sequencing input: PBMCs or T cells enriched from blood (not recorded which). This TCR came from a woman aged 30 to 39 with acute COVID-19. The chain employs TRBV5-1 and TRBJ2-1, with D maybe TRBD2 (6 bases). The CDR3, as DNA: TGCGCCAGCAGCTTGGAGGTGGGAGGCTTCAATGAGCAGTTCTTC. It yields the protein CASSLEVGGFNEQFF.